The next 25 T cell receptor beta chains were all read from a single sample in a study of Tregs in tolerant kidney transplant recipients. What these receptors recognize is not known. Here immunoSEQ multiplex PCR was the method, and the copy in TCRdb shows in-frame clones only, minus some. The data contain 15,000 to 20,000 clones, 61% of them singletons. Sequenced material: Tregs from blood cultured with allogeneic cells. The receptors shown here come from a human donor in good health.

In its sample, this clone is medium-sized (0.01 to 0.1%). The rearrangement links TRBV5-6 to TRBJ2-3, with D unclear. Germline V gene data show CDR1 as SGHDT and CDR2 as YYEEEE. V was pared by 3 bases and J by 2 bases, with 13 bases between. The CDR3 covers 15 residues. The DNA for the CDR3 is TGTGCCAGCAGCTCATTTATGGGGTTCACAGATACGCAGTATTTT. It is translated as CASSSFMGFTDTQYF.

The chain is built from TRBV30 and TRBJ2-5; tentative D call: TRBD1 (5 bases). This CDR3 is built from 13 residues. Germline V gene data show CDR1 as GTSNPN and CDR2 as SVGIG (reference sequence). V was cut by 1 base and J by 0 bases, with 6 bases left in between. CDR3 DNA: TGTGCCTGGAGTGCAGGGTACCAAGAGACCCAGTACTTC. The encoded protein is CAWSAGYQETQYF. Full variable domain (missing parts from reference TRBV30 and TRBJ2-5): SQTIHQWPATLVQPVGSPLSLECTVEGTSNPNLYWYRQAAGRGLQLLFYSVGIGQISSEVPQNLSASRPQDRQFILSSKKLLLSDSGFYLCAWSAGYQETQYFGPGTRLLVL.

By proportion, this clone is medium-sized. The chain is built from TRBV4-2 and TRBJ2-3; no definite D call. The germline V and J ends were trimmed by 0 bases and 1 base, with 11 bases remaining between them. This CDR3 has 16 residues. Per germline, CDR1 LGHNA and CDR2 YNFKEQ. In DNA, the CDR3 is TGTGCCAGCAGCCAAGACCTCGTGGGCCGCACAGATACGCAGTATTTT. Translating gives CASSQDLVGRTDTQYF.

The chain uses TRBV6-6 and TRBJ1-6; D call uncertain. Germline V gene lookup returns CDR1 MNHNY and CDR2 SVGAGI (reference sequence). This CDR3 spans 14 amino acids. Deletions cut 2 bases from V and 11 bases from J, with 13 bases between. CDR3 amino acids: CASSYDGRGTPLHF. DNA of the CDR3: TGTGCCAGCAGTTACGACGGGCGCGGCACACCCCTCCACTTT.

The V and J genes are TRBV6-6 and TRBJ2-6; 7 bases line up with TRBD2. This CDR3 contains 15 residues. The germline V gene encodes CDR1 MNHNY and CDR2 SVGAGI (reference sequence). The J segment lost 2 bases and the V segment lost 6 bases, leaving 4 bases of the junction unmatched. DNA for the CDR3: TGTGCCAGCAGGGGGGGGAGCGCTGGGGCCAACGTCCTGACTTTC. It specifies CASRGGSAGANVLTF.

The rearrangement links TRBV5-4 to TRBJ1-1; TRBD1 is a possible D gene (6 bases). V lost 4 bases and J 4 bases, leaving 8 bases between the germline ends. This CDR3 has 12 amino acids. Germline assignment: CDR1 SGHNT and CDR2 YYREEE (reference sequence). CDR3 nucleotide sequence: TGTGCCAGCAGCCGGACAGTCACTGAAGCTTTCTTT. Its protein product is CASSRTVTEAFF. Full variable domain (rest looked up from reference TRBV5-4 and TRBJ1-1): ETGVTQSPTHLIKTRGQQVTLRCSSQSGHNTVSWYQQALGQGPQFIFQYYREEENGRGNFPPRFSGLQFPNYSSELNVNALELDDSALYLCASSRTVTEAFFGQGTRLTVV.

This clone was detected once. The V call is TRBV6-6, the J call TRBJ1-2; D call uncertain. CDR3 length: 16 residues. The germline gives CDR1 MNHNY, CDR2 SVGAGI (reference sequence). Deletions cut 2 bases from V and 4 bases from J, with 17 bases between. CDR3 sequence reads: CASSYTVAGLSYGYTF. The DNA of the CDR3 is TGTGCCAGCAGTTACACAGTAGCAGGCCTGAGCTATGGCTACACCTTC.

V and J are TRBV14 and TRBJ2-5; a weak D match, TRBD2 (5 bases). Germline lookup yields CDR1 SGHDN and CDR2 FVKESK. The CDR3 has 16 residues. With 0 bases removed from V and 5 bases from J, the gap between germline ends came to 16 bases. DNA for the CDR3: TGTGCCAGCAGCCAAGATCTAGGATTCTGGAGGGAGACCCAGTACTTC. As protein: CASSQDLGFWRETQYF.

The table lists this clone with a few counts. The rearrangement uses TRBV18 and TRBJ1-2, with 8 bases matching TRBD1. J lost 7 bases, V lost 6 bases, and 7 bases had no gene match. The CDR3 has 13 residues. CDR1 KGHSH and CDR2 LQKENI come from the germline V gene. The CDR3 DNA reads TGTGCCAGCTCTCTGAGGACAGGGAGTGGCTACACCTTC. Translating gives CASSLRTGSGYTF.

The chain links TRBV6-5 to TRBJ1-4; 9 nucleotides align to TRBD1. The CDR3 covers 12 residues. The germline V gene encodes CDR1 MNHEY and CDR2 SVGAGI. Here the CDR3 reads CVLDRGFEKLFF. For the CDR3, the DNA is TGTGTCCTAGACAGGGGGTTTGAAAAACTGTTTTTT.

This sequence joins TRBV6-6 and TRBJ2-3, with unresolved D. V was shortened by 7 bases and J by 8 bases, with 10 bases between the two germline ends. The CDR3 has 11 residues. CDR1 is MNHNY and CDR2 is SVGAGI in the germline V gene (reference sequence). As DNA, the CDR3 is TGTGCCAGCACGGACGCCGGTACGCAGTATTTT. Its protein product is CASTDAGTQYF.

The J gene is TRBJ1-1, the V gene TRBV6-6; no definite D call. Germline values: CDR1 MNHNY, CDR2 SVGAGI (reference sequence). The CDR3 spans 13 residues. Trimming removed 6 bases from V and 3 bases from J, with 11 bases in between. Written as DNA, the CDR3 is TGTGCCAGCAGCCTCATCAGAGACACTGAAGCTTTCTTT. As protein: CASSLIRDTEAFF.

The chain recombines TRBV2 with TRBJ2-5; either TRBD1 or TRBD2 may fit D (6 bases each). Between the trimmed V and J ends, which lost 4 bases and 1 base, there was a span of 10 bases. The V gene's germline CDR1 is SNHLY and CDR2 FYNNEI. The length of the CDR3 is 14 residues. The CDR3 region is CASSGPGAQETQYF. The DNA of the CDR3 is TGTGCCAGCAGTGGGCCGGGGGCCCAAGAGACCCAGTACTTC.

This rearrangement joins TRBV11-3 to TRBJ1-6, with D possibly matching TRBD1 (5 bases). Germline assignment: CDR1 SGHNT and CDR2 YENEEA. Trimming cost V 5 bases and J 10 bases, with 9 bases left between them. This CDR3 has 12 amino acids. CDR3 protein: CASSRGISPLHF. For the CDR3, the DNA is TGTGCCAGCAGCCGGGGGATCTCACCCCTCCACTTT. Complete variable domain (other parts from reference TRBV11-3 and TRBJ1-6): EAGVVQSPRYKIIEKKQPVAFWCNPISGHNTLYWYLQNLGQGPELLIRYENEEAVDDSQLPKDRFSAERLKGVDSTLKIQPAELGDSAVYLCASSRGISPLHFGNGTRLTVT.

This clone was recorded a few times. The chain uses TRBV11-3 and TRBJ2-1; D is undetermined. Trimming stripped 1 base from V and 8 bases from J, with 3 bases between. This CDR3 spans 11 amino acids. Germline V lookup: CDR1 SGHNT, CDR2 YENEEA. CDR3 region: CASSLGYEQFF. The CDR3 coding sequence is TGTGCCAGCAGCTTAGGCTATGAGCAGTTCTTC.

This clone is medium-sized in the sample. V usage is TRBV27 and J usage is TRBJ1-2; TRBD1 matches at 7 bases. CDR3 size: 13 residues. CDR1 is MNHEY, CDR2 SMNVEV, per germline (reference sequence). V was pared by 8 bases and J by 5 bases, with 8 bases of the junction left unmatched. DNA for the CDR3: TGTGCCAGCGGGGAAGGGGGCAGGTATGGCTACACCTTC. Translating it yields CASGEGGRYGYTF.

This clone was observed many times. The chain has TRBV5-1 and TRBJ2-5; D gene uncertain. Trimming cost V 0 bases and J 1 base, with 7 bases left between them. Germline values: CDR1 SGHRS, CDR2 YFSETQ. CDR3 size: 14 residues. In DNA form, the CDR3 reads TGCGCCAGCAGCTTGGCACAGCTCCAAGAGACCCAGTACTTC. Translation gives CASSLAQLQETQYF.

This clone is deemed medium-sized. The rearrangement joins TRBV27 to TRBJ1-2; 12 bases are shared with TRBD1. The junction had 10 bases not matched to a gene; V was cut back by 7 bases and J by 7 bases. Germline CDR1 reads MNHEY; CDR2 reads SMNVEV (reference sequence). The length of the CDR3 is 15 residues. The CDR3 region is CASTPVGQGAGGYTF. CDR3 DNA: TGTGCCAGCACCCCGGTGGGACAGGGGGCGGGTGGCTACACCTTC.

The chain combines TRBV6-1 with TRBJ1-5, with 12 bases matching TRBD1. Germline loops: CDR1 MNHNS, CDR2 SASEGT. The ends lost 7 bases at V and 6 bases at J; junction bases unmatched: 7. The CDR3 length is 15 residues. The CDR3 reads CASMWGQGASQPQHF. CDR3 nucleotides: TGTGCCAGCATGTGGGGACAGGGGGCTAGTCAGCCCCAGCATTTT.

This clone was detected only a few times. The gene calls are TRBV19 and TRBJ2-7, with 9 positions matching TRBD1. The V segment lost 5 bases and the J segment 13 bases; nucleotides outside the gene matches: 18. The CDR3 totals 15 residues. Looked up from germline, CDR1 is LNHDA and CDR2 is SQIVND (reference sequence). The DNA for the CDR3 is TGTGCCAGTAGTTTGGGGTCCCGGGACAGGGCCCTACTCTACTTC. Amino acid sequence: CASSLGSRDRALLYF.

This clone was recorded a few times. The chain links TRBV28 to TRBJ1-3; no reliable D call. CDR1 and CDR2 (germline): MDHEN, SYDVKM. The CDR3 contains 15 residues. The V gene lost 1 base and the J gene lost 2 bases, with 9 bases spanning the gap. The CDR3 reads CASSLLIGAGNTIYF. CDR3 DNA: TGTGCCAGCAGTTTATTAATCGGTGCTGGAAACACCATATATTTT. Full variable domain (remainder filled in from reference TRBV28 and TRBJ1-3): DVKVTQSSRYLVKRTGEKVFLECVQDMDHENMFWYRQDPGLGLRLIYFSYDVKMKEKGDIPEGYSVSREKKERFSLILESASTNQTSMYLCASSLLIGAGNTIYFGEGSWLTVV.

This clone was detected a few times. The chain employs TRBV6-6 and TRBJ2-1, with D uncertain. V was shortened by 5 bases and J by 10 bases, with 18 bases between the two germline ends. Germline-derived CDR1 and CDR2 are MNHNY and SVGAGI (reference sequence). The CDR3 is 14 amino acids. Written as DNA, the CDR3 is TGTGCCAGCAGTACCGACCTTGGTATCGGAGAGCAGTTCTTC. Protein product: CASSTDLGIGEQFF.

As for this clone: The germline gene is not matched at one end of the junction; a read error may be the cause. The V call is TRBV7-7, the J call TRBJ2-5, with TRBD2 identical over 15 bases. The germline V gene encodes CDR1 SSHAT and CDR2 FNYEAQ (reference sequence). CDR3 length: 15 residues. The CDR3 is CASSPGLAGGETQYF. In DNA, the CDR3 is TGTGCTAGCAGCCCGGGACTAGCGGGAGGAGAGACCCAGTACTTC.

CDR3 DNA sequence: TGTGCCACCAGCCCCTGGGGGGGAGGGAAGCCCCAGCATTTT. Its translation is CATSPWGGGKPQHF. The rearrangement joins TRBV15 to TRBJ1-5, with D tentatively TRBD1 (5 bases). The CDR3 has 14 residues. Per the germline V gene, CDR1 is LNHNV and CDR2 is YYDKDF (reference sequence). The V gene lost 5 bases and the J gene lost 8 bases, with 16 bases spanning the gap.

A few counts support this clone. This sequence joins TRBV6-5 and TRBJ1-4; TRBD1 aligns across 11 bases. There are 14 residues in the CDR3. With 1 base clipped from V and 10 bases from J, the junction kept 2 bases outside the gene matches. Germline V lookup: CDR1 MNHEY, CDR2 SVGAGI. The chain's CDR3 is CASSYLGQGGKLFF. In nucleotides, the CDR3 is TGTGCCAGCAGTTACTTGGGACAGGGGGGAAAACTGTTTTTT.